Ten or more counts support the clone carrying this T cell receptor (beta chain). Its antigen is not identified. Looked up from germline, CDR1 is DFQATT and CDR2 is SNEGSKA (reference sequence). The V and J ends lost 6 bases and 4 bases, in that order; junction bases with no gene match: 4. The CDR3 runs 12 residues. This record comes from a study of T cells after yellow fever vaccination. As for the study in general: With SMART-Seq v4 Ultra Low Input, the fractions containing low cell numbers were prepared. Whole-study findings and limits: FACS-sorted repertoires could harbor abundant contaminating bulk-population clonotypes. CD4 and CD8 compartments shared a small share of clonotypes, likely from convergent recombination.

Making TCR cDNA involved 5'RACE template switching, which added UMIs and a universal primer site. A single record per CDR3 protein comes from TCRdb applying MiXCR to the 5' RACE reads. Among around 100,000 distinct CDR3 sequences, around 8% were seen once, and the ten largest hold 25%. This specimen was CD8+ T cells sorted from PBMCs, taken 45 days after the yellow fever booster vaccination. The source is a man aged 30-40 years who received the YFV17D yellow fever vaccine. The chain links TRBV20-1 to TRBJ1-1; TRBD1 matches at 8 bases. The CDR3 loop is CSAVTGGTEAFF. DNA of the CDR3: TGCAGTGCGGTTACAGGGGGCACTGAAGCTTTCTTT.